These 20 T cell receptor beta chains originate from one sample sequenced in a study of early T cells in non-severe SARS-CoV-2 infection. TCRdb analysed the 5' RACE reads with MiXCR anew, one entry per CDR3 protein. The repertoire includes tens of thousands of distinct CDR3 sequences, approximately 5.9% of them detected once, and approximately 6.1% sits in the top ten. Input material: whole blood. Source of these receptors: an adult who was a healthcare worker with PCR-confirmed SARS-CoV-2 infection or an uninfected control (not recorded which).

This chain connects TRBV3-1 to TRBJ2-5; a weak D match, TRBD1 (5 bases). The CDR3 is made up of 15 amino acids. The V gene lost 1 base and the J gene lost 5 bases, with 14 bases spanning the gap. Germline V CDR1 and CDR2: LGHDT, YNNKEL (reference sequence). The CDR3 DNA reads as TGTGCCAGCAGCCAAGGGAAGGGGCCGTTCGAGACCCAGTACTTC. It encodes CASSQGKGPFETQYF.

This chain links TRBV9 with TRBJ1-2; D remains ambiguous. Germline CDR1 reads SGDLS; CDR2 reads YYNGEE. This CDR3 has 12 amino acids. Trimming shortened V by 4 bases and J by 8 bases, and 12 bases separated the two germline ends. CDR3 in amino acids: CASSPPNLGYTF. DNA for the CDR3: TGTGCCAGCAGCCCCCCCAATCTCGGCTACACCTTC.

This clonotype was found many times. V usage is TRBV30 and J usage is TRBJ1-5, with TRBD1 matching over 10 bases. V trimming: 0 bases; J trimming: 7 bases; junction bases outside the gene matches: 6. In germline, CDR1 is GTSNPN, CDR2 SVGIG (reference sequence). The CDR3 has 15 amino acids. The CDR3 protein is CAWSVFGTGEQPQHF. CDR3 DNA: TGTGCCTGGAGTGTGTTTGGGACAGGGGAACAGCCCCAGCATTTT. The full variable domain, with the rest looked up from reference TRBV30 and TRBJ1-5, is SQTIHQWPATLVQPVGSPLSLECTVEGTSNPNLYWYRQAAGRGLQLLFYSVGIGQISSEVPQNLSASRPQDRQFILSSKKLLLSDSGFYLCAWSVFGTGEQPQHFGDGTRLSIL.

The J gene is TRBJ2-7, the V gene TRBV28; TRBD2 agrees at 14 bases. This CDR3 is built from 17 residues. V lost 4 bases to trimming and J lost 5 bases; unmatched junction nucleotides: 10. The germline V gene has CDR1 MDHEN and CDR2 SYDVKM. CDR3 DNA sequence: TGTGCCAGCAGTTCCTCCGCCGGGACTAGCGGGAGAAACGAGCAGTACTTC. This sequence encodes CASSSSAGTSGRNEQYF. Full variable domain (outside the CDR3, taken from reference TRBV28 and TRBJ2-7): DVKVTQSSRYLVKRTGEKVFLECVQDMDHENMFWYRQDPGLGLRLIYFSYDVKMKEKGDIPEGYSVSREKKERFSLILESASTNQTSMYLCASSSSAGTSGRNEQYFGPGTRLTVT.

V usage is TRBV11-2 and J usage is TRBJ2-7; D is unclear. The V end lost 5 bases, the J end lost 3 bases, and 8 bases lay between the germline ends. The V gene's germline CDR1 is SGHAT and CDR2 FQNNGV. The CDR3 totals 12 residues. Here the CDR3 DNA reads TGTGCCAGCAGCCTAAACGGCTACGAGCAGTACTTC. It translates to CASSLNGYEQYF.

There are a few counts of this clonotype. This CDR3 is CASSEVGLAHEQYF. CDR3 nucleotides: TGTGCCAGCAGTGAGGTGGGACTAGCACACGAGCAGTACTTC. The rearrangement uses TRBV2 and TRBJ2-7; 9 positions match TRBD2. Losses at the gene ends were 3 bases for V and 5 bases for J; bases not matched to a gene: 5. The CDR3 contains 14 residues. The germline gives CDR1 SNHLY, CDR2 FYNNEI.

This chain connects TRBV3-1 to TRBJ2-1; weak D call: TRBD2 (5 bases). The germline V and J ends were trimmed by 2 bases and 7 bases, with 9 bases remaining between them. The CDR3 runs 13 residues. Germline-derived CDR1 and CDR2 are LGHDT and YNNKEL (reference sequence). CDR3 sequence reads: CASSQIRGNEQFF. In nucleotides, the CDR3 is TGTGCCAGCAGCCAAATACGAGGGAATGAGCAGTTCTTC.

CDR3: CASSLRRTGNQPQHF. The DNA for the CDR3 is TGTGCCAGCAGTTTAAGGCGGACGGGCAATCAGCCCCAGCATTTT. The chain recombines TRBV12-3 or TRBV12-4 with TRBJ1-5; D not certain. The ends were cut back, 2 bases at V and 2 bases at J, with 10 bases in the middle. This CDR3 is built from 15 residues.

The chain has TRBV12-3 or TRBV12-4 and TRBJ2-7; D might be TRBD2 (5 bases). V was trimmed by 0 bases and J by 6 bases, leaving 9 bases between them. The CDR3 spans 13 residues. The CDR3 reads CASSLAGAPEQYF. The CDR3 coding sequence is TGTGCCAGCAGTTTAGCGGGAGCACCCGAGCAGTACTTC.

The sample holds many counts of this clonotype. This chain uses TRBV20-1 with TRBJ2-1; D remains ambiguous. Germline values: CDR1 DFQATT, CDR2 SNEGSKA (reference sequence). Deletions cut 5 bases from V and 4 bases from J, with 24 bases between. The CDR3 length is 17 residues. In nucleotides, the CDR3 is TGCAGTGCTCGAGTCCCGGGCCCCCTCGTCGATTACAATGAGCAGTTCTTC. Amino acid sequence: CSARVPGPLVDYNEQFF.

This clonotype was seen at least ten times. DNA of the CDR3: TGTGCCAGTAGTCAAACAGGTCTGGATGGCTACACCTTC. Protein: CASSQTGLDGYTF. The J gene is TRBJ1-2, the V gene TRBV19; a weak D match, TRBD1 (5 bases). CDR3 length: 13 amino acids. Germline V CDR1 and CDR2: LNHDA, SQIVND (reference sequence). V was trimmed by 5 bases and J by 6 bases, leaving 13 bases between them.

By its share, this clonotype is large. The chain links TRBV23-1 to TRBJ2-4; D not resolved. TRBV23-1 is reported as an ORF; its role is uncertain. Trimming removed 6 bases at V and 0 bases at J, with 9 bases between. CDR3 length: 14 amino acids. The CDR3 loop reads CASRPILAKNIQYF. CDR3 sequence (DNA): TGCGCCAGCAGACCTATTCTAGCCAAAAACATTCAGTACTTC.

This clonotype has at least ten counts. This sequence joins TRBV6-1 and TRBJ1-5; D not certain. The CDR3 is made up of 16 amino acids. The germline V and J ends were trimmed by 7 bases and 1 base, with 17 bases remaining between them. The germline CDR1 and CDR2 sequences are MNHNS and SASEGT. In DNA, the CDR3 is TGTGCCAGCACCGACCCTATCGGCAGCAGCAATCAGCCCCAGCATTTT. Amino acid sequence: CASTDPIGSSNQPQHF.

In this sample, this clonotype turned up many times. The chain is built from TRBV7-6 and TRBJ2-1; the D is unclear. The germline V and J ends were trimmed by 5 bases and 3 bases, with 23 bases remaining between them. The CDR3 is 18 amino acids. The germline V gene encodes CDR1 SGHVS and CDR2 FNYEAQ. The chain's CDR3 is CASSLLPLQSEVYNEQFF. CDR3 bases: TGTGCCAGCAGCCTCCTACCACTTCAGTCAGAGGTCTACAATGAGCAGTTCTTC.

In this sample, this clonotype turned up many times. V usage is TRBV20-1 and J usage is TRBJ2-1, with D perhaps assigned TRBD1 or TRBD2 (5 bases each). Germline V gives CDR1 DFQATT, CDR2 SNEGSKA (reference sequence). The CDR3 spans 13 residues. Trimming took off 5 bases at V and 5 bases at J, with 13 bases between the two ends. As DNA, the CDR3 is TGCAGTGCTTATTATGGGACCCACAATGAGCAGTTCTTC. Protein product: CSAYYGTHNEQFF.

As concerns this clonotype: A read error may be the cause here, since a much bigger clone is one base away. The DNA for the CDR3 is TGTGCCAGCAGCTCCCGACGTAACGCCCAAGAGACCCAGTACTTC. This gives the protein CASSSRRNAQETQYF. The genes are TRBV5-4 and TRBJ2-5; the D is unclear. Looked up from germline, CDR1 is SGHNT and CDR2 is YYREEE (reference sequence). The CDR3 is made up of 15 amino acids. Trimming took 3 bases from V and 1 from J, leaving 13 bases between them.

In this sample, this clonotype turned up many times. This chain connects TRBV3-1 to TRBJ2-1; 7 bases map to TRBD2. Trimming removed 4 bases from V and 2 bases from J; junction bases left unmatched: 5. The CDR3 is 15 residues long. From germline, CDR1 is LGHDT and CDR2 YNNKEL (reference sequence). The CDR3 loop reads CASSLSGTTYNEQFF. DNA for the CDR3: TGTGCCAGCAGCCTCAGCGGGACGACCTACAATGAGCAGTTCTTC.

This clonotype was recorded at least ten times. This chain links TRBV18 with TRBJ2-7; D remains ambiguous. The ends were cut back, 6 bases at V and 2 bases at J, with 8 bases in the middle. CDR1 is KGHSH and CDR2 is LQKENI in the germline V gene. CDR3 length equals 12 residues. CDR3 DNA sequence: TGTGCCAGCTCCCCCGACACCTACGAGCAGTACTTC. Its translation is CASSPDTYEQYF.

The V call is TRBV6-5, the J call TRBJ2-4; D is possibly TRBD2 (5 bases). Between the trimmed V and J ends, which lost 4 bases and 0 bases, there was a span of 7 bases. The CDR3 spans 14 residues. Germline-derived CDR1 and CDR2 are MNHEY and SVGAGI. The CDR3 region is CASSSTKAKNIQYF. The CDR3 DNA follows: TGTGCCAGCAGTTCGACTAAAGCCAAAAACATTCAGTACTTC.

This clonotype was found a few times. This chain links TRBV12-3 or TRBV12-4 with TRBJ2-5, with 10 bases aligning to TRBD1. The length of the CDR3 is 16 residues. Losses at the gene ends were 11 bases for V and 4 bases for J; bases not matched to a gene: 16. CDR3 nucleotide sequence: TGTGCCCGACAACTCTCGTTCGGGACAGGGGCAGAGACCCAGTACTTC. Translated: CARQLSFGTGAETQYF.